Below, 12 T cell receptor beta chains from the same sample are listed, as sequenced in a study of PD-1 blockade in classical Hodgkin lymphoma. Measured with immunoSEQ multiplex PCR; TCRdb has only the in-frame clones, and not every one. The repertoire holds over 25,000 clones, with approximately 94% as singletons. The time point: newly diagnosed, previously untreated cHL patient sample. The sample comprised peripheral blood mononuclear cells (PBMCs). Receptor source: a human donor with classical Hodgkin lymphoma.

J is TRBJ1-1 and V is TRBV7-8; the match to TRBD1 covers 8 bases. The CDR3 extends over 14 amino acids. Losses at the gene ends were 2 bases for V and 1 base for J; bases not matched to a gene: 0. Germline CDR1 SGHVS, CDR2 FQNEAQ. The CDR3 coding sequence is TGTGCCAGCAGCTTAACAGGGGGGAACACTGAAGCTTTCTTT. Translating gives CASSLTGGNTEAFF.

The chain has TRBV29-1 and TRBJ2-2, with D perhaps matching TRBD2 (6 bases). CDR3 size: 12 residues. In germline, CDR1 is SQVTM, CDR2 ANQGSEA. Trimming shortened V by 6 bases and J by 6 bases, and 11 bases separated the two germline ends. As DNA, the CDR3 is TGCAGCGTCGGGGGTATCGCCGGGGAGCTGTTTTTT. It specifies CSVGGIAGELFF.

This clone appeared once. CDR3 residues: CASSLFVVGANSPLHF. CDR3 DNA: TGTGCCAGCAGTTTATTTGTTGTGGGGGCCAATTCACCCCTCCACTTT. The chain recombines TRBV27 with TRBJ1-6; maybe TRBD1 (6 bases). V was shortened by 1 base and J by 7 bases, with 14 bases between the two germline ends. CDR1 and CDR2 from the germline V gene are MNHEY and SMNVEV (reference sequence). CDR3 length: 16 amino acids.

The chain employs TRBV2 and TRBJ1-2, with D tentatively TRBD1 (5 bases). Between the trimmed V and J ends, which lost 5 bases and 4 bases, there was a span of 20 bases. The CDR3 extends over 16 amino acids. The germline V gene has CDR1 SNHLY and CDR2 FYNNEI. The DNA of the CDR3 is TGTGCCAGCAGTCGGTTGTCAGGGAAAGTTTCCTATGGCTACACCTTC. Protein sequence: CASSRLSGKVSYGYTF.

J is TRBJ2-1 and V is TRBV5-1; D unresolved. This CDR3 contains 15 residues. V was clipped by 7 bases and J by 6 bases, with 20 bases between them. Germline V gene lookup returns CDR1 SGHRS and CDR2 YFSETQ. The CDR3 is CASYHGALGTNEQFF. In DNA form, the CDR3 reads TGCGCCAGCTATCACGGCGCCCTCGGTACCAATGAGCAGTTCTTC.

V usage is TRBV7-9 and J usage is TRBJ1-1; D is perhaps TRBD1 (5 bases). V was trimmed by 3 bases and J by 1 base, leaving 9 bases between them. Germline V gives CDR1 SEHNR, CDR2 FQNEAQ (reference sequence). The CDR3 has 14 residues. Here the CDR3 reads CASSFTQGNTEAFF. The CDR3 bases are TGTGCCAGCAGCTTTACTCAGGGGAACACTGAAGCTTTCTTT.

This chain uses TRBV7-9 with TRBJ2-1; 12 bases line up with TRBD2. Germline V gene lookup returns CDR1 SEHNR and CDR2 FQNEAQ (reference sequence). V was clipped by 5 bases and J by 2 bases; unmatched bases: 4. There are 16 residues in the CDR3. CDR3 DNA sequence: TGTGCCAGCAGCCGGACTAGCGGGATCCCCTACAATGAGCAGTTCTTC. Its protein is CASSRTSGIPYNEQFF.

The chain is built from TRBV6-1 and TRBJ2-3; D is tentatively TRBD1 or TRBD2 (5 bases each). The ends were cut back, 2 bases at V and 6 bases at J, with 15 bases in the middle. The germline gives CDR1 MNHNS, CDR2 SASEGT. This CDR3 spans 15 amino acids. The CDR3 DNA is TGTGCCAGCAGTGAACGGTGGGGGAGTCGGGATACGCAGTATTTT. Amino acid sequence: CASSERWGSRDTQYF.

V is TRBV19 and J is TRBJ1-5; TRBD1 is a possible D gene (6 bases). V was clipped by 11 bases and J by 0 bases, with 14 bases between them. The CDR3 has 14 residues. Germline V lookup: CDR1 LNHDA, CDR2 SQIVND (reference sequence). The CDR3 sequence is CAVGGSYSNQPQHF. In DNA, the CDR3 is TGTGCCGTAGGGGGTTCATATAGCAATCAGCCCCAGCATTTT.

The V gene is TRBV6-1, the J gene TRBJ1-2; 9 bases are a match to TRBD1. From germline, CDR1 is MNHNS and CDR2 SASEGT. The CDR3 extends over 14 amino acids. J gave up 2 bases and V 6 bases, and 4 bases lay outside the gene matches. As DNA, the CDR3 is TGTGCCAGCAGCGCCGGACAGGGGAACTATGGCTACACCTTC. Amino acids: CASSAGQGNYGYTF.

This clone is a singleton in its sample. J is TRBJ2-3 and V is TRBV11-3; D not resolved. Germline CDR1 and CDR2: SGHNT and YENEEA. This CDR3 spans 14 amino acids. The ends were cut back, 1 base at V and 6 bases at J, with 11 bases in the middle. The chain's CDR3 is CASSLGIRSDTQYF. Written as DNA, the CDR3 is TGTGCCAGCAGCTTAGGTATCCGGAGTGATACGCAGTATTTT.

This clone was counted a single time. The V call is TRBV2, the J call TRBJ2-7; no definite D call. The germline V and J ends were trimmed by 11 bases and 2 bases, with 13 bases remaining between them. CDR3 length: 12 amino acids. Per the germline V gene, CDR1 is SNHLY and CDR2 is FYNNEI. CDR3 nucleotides: TGTGCCTCACGGGCCCAGACCTACGAGCAGTACTTC. Its translation is CASRAQTYEQYF.